This entry describes one T cell receptor (beta chain). Its antigen is undetermined. One base away lies a much larger clone, so this may be a sequencing read error. The CDR3 runs 17 residues. Per the germline V gene, CDR1 is KGHDR and CDR2 is SFDVKD. Trimming cost V 0 bases and J 5 bases, with 15 bases left between them. This specimen belongs to a study of immune heterogeneity within non-small cell lung tumors. With 32 V and 13 J primers, multiplex PCR amplified the TCR beta CDR3. TCRdb recomputed calls from the multiplex PCR reads with MiXCR, one row per CDR3 protein. Altogether approximately 14,000 distinct CDR3 sequences are present, 25% to 35% being singletons, with the ten largest covering 4% to 5%. Per sample, about 600 ng of bulk tumor genomic DNA was the template used. Several biopsies were collected from each primary tumor during surgery. They were spaced as far apart as possible within the tumor mass. Samples came from untreated patients having curative surgery for newly diagnosed non-small cell lung cancer.

Study results and caveats: Locally, T-cell clonality showed a moderate but significant correlation with tumor mutational burden measured at the same site (R around 0.35).

This sequence originates from a man aged 40-49 years with non-small cell lung cancer. Material for sequencing was lung tumor tissue. V gene TRBV24-1 combines with J gene TRBJ2-2, with a weak D call TRBD2 (6 bases). CDR3 loop: CATSDLGDGGVTGELFF. CDR3 nucleotides: TGTGCCACCAGTGATTTGGGGGACGGGGGTGTGACCGGGGAGCTGTTTTTT.